This is a list of T cell receptor beta chains from one sample in a study of blood T cell repertoires in COVID-19. This table comes from immunoSEQ multiplex PCR, and its TCRdb copy is limited to in-frame clones, with some not included. The sample lists over 250,000 clones; around 82% were seen once. Input material: peripheral blood. The receptors stem from a woman aged 50 to 65 who had recovered from COVID-19. Each CDR3 is given with its conserved first and last residue. Each record gives: D gene, V gene, J gene, CDR3 protein. A D gene is named only where the DNA matches it firmly.

D: .
V: TRBV27
J: TRBJ2-1
CDR3: CASSFSTGYMHNEQFF

D: TRBD2
V: TRBV5-1
J: TRBJ2-3
CDR3: CASSNLQLAGGQTQYF

D: .
V: TRBV14
J: TRBJ2-1
CDR3: CASASGAYNEQFF

D: .
V: TRBV29-1
J: TRBJ1-2
CDR3: CSVDAGKGLAYGYTF

D: TRBD1
V: TRBV24-1
J: TRBJ1-5
CDR3: CATSARGQGYSNQPQHF

D: .
V: TRBV28
J: TRBJ1-5
CDR3: CASSLVSGGKPQHF

D: TRBD1
V: TRBV28
J: TRBJ2-7
CDR3: CASNFRRAGGAEQYF

D: .
V: TRBV2
J: TRBJ2-5
CDR3: CASSPTETQYF

D: .
V: TRBV5-1
J: TRBJ2-1
CDR3: CASSTRQGSVNEQFF

D: .
V: TRBV19
J: TRBJ1-3
CDR3: CATRQEFSGNTIYF

D: .
V: TRBV30
J: TRBJ1-6
CDR3: CAWIWARGNSPLHF

D: .
V: TRBV15
J: TRBJ2-7
CDR3: CATSGGSYEQYF

D: TRBD1
V: TRBV7-2
J: TRBJ1-1
CDR3: CASSLAPGGGTEAFF

D: .
V: TRBV2
J: TRBJ1-1
CDR3: CASHLGQLNTEAFF

D: .
V: TRBV6-4
J: TRBJ2-2
CDR3: CASSMGQNTGELFF

D: TRBD1
V: TRBV19
J: TRBJ1-2
CDR3: CASSTLTGSDYGYTF

D: TRBD1
V: TRBV27
J: TRBJ1-2
CDR3: CASKGQGNYGYTF

D: .
V: TRBV4-3
J: TRBJ2-6
CDR3: CASSQVLGANVLTF

D: TRBD2
V: TRBV5-4
J: TRBJ2-1
CDR3: CASSLGLAGGNEQFF

D: TRBD1
V: TRBV6-5
J: TRBJ2-1
CDR3: CASSVEGQGYGEQFF

D: .
V: TRBV9
J: TRBJ1-6
CDR3: CASSVDGMGNSPLHF

D: .
V: TRBV3-1/TRBV3-2
J: TRBJ1-2
CDR3: CASSQALFSYGYTF

D: .
V: TRBV28
J: TRBJ1-1
CDR3: CASSWTGGVSTEAFF

D: TRBD2
V: TRBV11-1
J: TRBJ2-5
CDR3: CASGRLGGGSETQYF

D: .
V: TRBV12-2
J: TRBJ1-1
CDR3: CASRSPARLRLNTEAFF

D: TRBD1
V: TRBV7-2
J: TRBJ1-1
CDR3: CASSLGIIRQGEAFF

D: TRBD1
V: TRBV7-6
J: TRBJ1-2
CDR3: CASSSQGQGAGYTF

D: TRBD1
V: TRBV28
J: TRBJ1-1
CDR3: CASPRDRGRGVTEAFF

D: TRBD2
V: TRBV4-1
J: TRBJ2-3
CDR3: CASSQDREREGTDTQYF

D: TRBD1
V: TRBV3-1/TRBV3-2
J: TRBJ1-5
CDR3: CASSQGQGAHQPQHF

D: TRBD2
V: TRBV5-8
J: TRBJ2-3
CDR3: CASSLDRAGGTTDTQYF

D: TRBD1
V: TRBV28
J: TRBJ1-2
CDR3: CASSFVGTGPPEGYTF

D: .
V: TRBV2
J: TRBJ2-2
CDR3: CASSGSRVANTGELFF

D: .
V: TRBV5-4
J: TRBJ1-1
CDR3: CASRSDTTEAFF

D: .
V: TRBV5-4
J: TRBJ2-6
CDR3: CASRSRTVSGANVLTF

D: TRBD1
V: TRBV6-2/TRBV6-3
J: TRBJ1-2
CDR3: CASSWTGGGYGYTF

D: TRBD1
V: TRBV6-6
J: TRBJ1-3
CDR3: CATRDRDIFSGNTIYF

D: TRBD1
V: TRBV7-9
J: TRBJ2-7
CDR3: CASSSDRGVYEQYF

D: .
V: TRBV3-1/TRBV3-2
J: TRBJ1-1
CDR3: CASSQGGTEAFF

D: TRBD2
V: TRBV7-2
J: TRBJ2-5
CDR3: CATTGTRQETQYF

D: TRBD1
V: TRBV7-7
J: TRBJ1-5
CDR3: CASSWTGHSNQPQHF

D: TRBD2
V: TRBV5-1
J: TRBJ2-1
CDR3: CASSSTSGVSERQFF

D: TRBD1
V: TRBV6-5
J: TRBJ1-5
CDR3: CASRGQGSNQPQHF

D: .
V: TRBV18
J: TRBJ2-7
CDR3: CASPRCYEQYF

D: .
V: TRBV5-4
J: TRBJ2-6
CDR3: CASSLKIAANSGANVLTF